The clone carrying this T cell receptor beta chain was observed once. Its antigen is as yet unknown. Germline loops: CDR1 MNHNS, CDR2 SASEGT. J was trimmed by 9 bases and V by 5 bases; bases with no gene match: 6. This CDR3 region has 13 residues. Data came from immunoSEQ multiplex PCR; TCRdb stores just in-frame clones and leaves some out. This sample has around 60,000 clones, with about 88% found just once. Time point given: week 11, during vaccination. Vaccinated patients received 300 ug of mutant IDH1 20-mer peptide per dose, with topical imiquimod. Those who donated had recent WHO grade 3 or 4 IDH1-mutant, ATRX-lost astrocytomas. This specimen belongs to a study of a mutant IDH1 vaccine in newly diagnosed glioma. Study details: Eight vaccinations went to patients in weeks 1, 3, 5, 7, 11, 15, 19, 23. Standard pretreatment was either radiotherapy, temozolomide, or, for most, radiochemotherapy with temozolomide. Study results and limitations: Altogether, approximately 93% of patients exhibited vaccine-induced immune responses.

The rearrangement joins TRBV6-1 to TRBJ2-1; 8 bases are a match to TRBD1. This sample comprised PBMCs, obtained from a glioma patient whose treatment included an IDH1 peptide vaccine. The receptor's source is a woman aged 50 to 60 with glioma. CDR3 sequence reads: CASSLLDRGEQFF. CDR3 bases: TGTGCCAGCAGTTTACTCGACAGGGGTGAGCAGTTCTTC.